The 15 T cell receptor beta chains given below trace back to one sample, sequenced in a study of shared clonotypes between healthy human individuals. Profiled with immunoSEQ multiplex PCR; TCRdb holds only in-frame clones, not every one. The sample yields some 2 million clones, roughly 94% seen once. Sequenced material: naive CD4+ T cells sorted from blood. As for subset: CD45RA+ positively selected. Source of these receptors: a young man in good health.

This rearrangement joins TRBV28 to TRBJ2-5, with 8 bases fitting TRBD2. The CDR3 is made up of 12 amino acids. With V trimmed by 10 bases and J by 1 base, 2 bases remained unmatched. CDR1 and CDR2 from the germline V gene are MDHEN and SYDVKM. CDR3 protein: CATGTSQETQYF. The CDR3 nucleotides read TGTGCCACCGGGACTAGCCAAGAGACCCAGTACTTC.

A remark on this clone: Other DNA sequences within the sample encode an identical CDR3. The rearrangement joins TRBV20-1 to TRBJ2-3; D remains ambiguous. The V end lost 3 bases, the J end lost 4 bases, and 2 bases lay between the germline ends. The germline gives CDR1 DFQATT, CDR2 SNEGSKA (reference sequence). The length of the CDR3 is 10 residues. Written as DNA, the CDR3 is TGCAGTGCTAGTGCAGATACGCAGTATTTT. Amino acid sequence: CSASADTQYF.

The J gene is TRBJ2-6, the V gene TRBV1; no check of the table's D call, TRBD2, against the DNA was made. TRBV1 is classified as a pseudogene. The CDR3 has 16 amino acids. CDR3 DNA sequence: TGCACCAGCAGGATTTATAGTCAAAGTCGGGCCAACGTCCTGACTTTC. Translated, it gives CTSRIYSQSRANVLTF.

The chain carries TRBV13 and TRBJ1-1; TRBD1 is a possible D gene (6 bases). V was pared by 5 bases and J by 0 bases, with 13 bases between. The germline V gene encodes CDR1 PRHDT and CDR2 FYEKMQ (reference sequence). There are 15 residues in the CDR3. The CDR3 DNA is TGTGCCAGCAGCCTAAATTACAGGGTGAACACTGAAGCTTTCTTT. Translation: CASSLNYRVNTEAFF.

Concerning this clone: A read error may be the cause here, since a much bigger clone is one base away. The DNA for the CDR3 is TGTGCCATCAGGTCGTTTAGCGGGAACGCAGATACGCAGTATTTT. Amino acids: CAIRSFSGNADTQYF. This chain uses TRBV10-3 with TRBJ2-3, with 8 bases matching TRBD2. The germline V gene has CDR1 ENHRY and CDR2 SYGVKD. The trim removed 6 bases at V and 4 bases at J, leaving 9 bases unmatched. This CDR3 is built from 15 residues.

The genes are TRBV5-1 and TRBJ2-3; the match to TRBD2 covers 7 bases. Germline CDR1 reads SGHRS; CDR2 reads YFSETQ. V lost 0 bases, J lost 5 bases, and 9 bases stayed unmatched. The CDR3 length is 16 residues. The CDR3 DNA reads as TGCGCCAGCAGCTTGGCCCTTTCGGGAGGAAGAGATACGCAGTATTTT. It is translated as CASSLALSGGRDTQYF.

The chain carries TRBV18 and TRBJ2-5; 8 positions agree with TRBD2. With 1 base clipped from V and 5 bases from J, the junction kept 3 bases outside the gene matches. The germline V gene has CDR1 KGHSH and CDR2 LQKENI. This CDR3 is built from 14 residues. In DNA, the CDR3 is TGTGCCAGCTCACCACAGGGGACTAGTGAGACCCAGTACTTC. Translated: CASSPQGTSETQYF. Based on the CDR3 plus reference TRBV18 and TRBJ2-5, the full variable domain is NAGVMQNPRHLVRRRGQEARLRCSPMKGHSHVYWYRQLPEEGLKFMVYLQKENIIDESGMPKERFSAEFPKEGPSILRIQQVVRGDSAAYFCASSPQGTSETQYFGPGTRLLVL.

This chain uses TRBV11-3 with TRBJ2-5; 9 nucleotides line up with TRBD2. Trimming cost V 5 bases and J 4 bases; bases outside gene matches: 11. In germline, CDR1 is SGHNT, CDR2 YENEEA. The CDR3 contains 16 residues. CDR3 amino acids: CASSANGGGARETQYF. Written as DNA, the CDR3 is TGTGCCAGCAGCGCCAATGGCGGGGGGGCCCGAGAGACCCAGTACTTC.

The rearrangement joins TRBV14 to TRBJ1-2; 9 bases line up with TRBD1. The CDR3 is 13 amino acids. The V gene end was trimmed by 4 bases and the J gene end by 8 bases; junction bases not matched to a gene: 5. CDR1 is SGHDN, CDR2 FVKESK, per germline. The CDR3 DNA follows: TGTGCCAGCAGCCCCCGACAGGGGGAGGGCTACACCTTC. Its translation: CASSPRQGEGYTF.

The chain uses TRBV2 and TRBJ1-1; D is possibly TRBD1 (6 bases). Germline CDR1 and CDR2: SNHLY and FYNNEI. Trimming took 3 bases from V and 10 from J, leaving 12 bases between them. This CDR3 comprises 12 residues. The CDR3 loop reads CASSEGGLSAFF. As DNA, the CDR3 is TGTGCCAGCAGTGAGGGGGGCCTGTCAGCTTTCTTT.

The V and J genes are TRBV6-1 and TRBJ2-7; D possibly corresponds to TRBD2 (6 bases). V dropped 10 bases and J dropped 7 bases, with 20 bases sitting between them. This CDR3 comprises 13 residues. CDR1 and CDR2 from the germline V gene are MNHNS and SASEGT. CDR3 loop: CAIKHSVGGEQYF. In nucleotides, the CDR3 is TGTGCCATTAAGCACTCCGTAGGAGGGGAGCAGTACTTC.

This clone was detected only once. The V gene is TRBV14, the J gene TRBJ2-6; D may be TRBD2 (6 bases). CDR1 and CDR2 from the germline V gene are SGHDN and FVKESK. The CDR3 consists of 18 residues. V shed 3 bases and J shed 2 bases, with 17 bases lying between them. CDR3 sequence reads: CASSQTAGAITGANVLTF. In DNA, the CDR3 is TGTGCCAGCAGCCAGACAGCGGGTGCGATTACTGGGGCCAACGTCCTGACTTTC.

This clone was seen once. The rearrangement uses TRBV12-5 and TRBJ2-7, with TRBD1 matching over 10 bases. The ends lost 2 bases at V and 2 bases at J; junction bases unmatched: 6. Germline CDR1 LGHNT, CDR2 FRNRAP. The CDR3 runs 16 residues. The chain's CDR3 is CASGLISGQGTYEQYF. DNA of the CDR3: TGTGCTAGTGGTTTGATTTCGGGACAGGGGACCTACGAGCAGTACTTC. The full variable domain, in which reference TRBV12-5 and TRBJ2-7 provide the parts outside the CDR3, is DARVTQTPRHKVTEMGQEVTMRCQPILGHNTVFWYRQTMMQGLELLAYFRNRAPLDDSGMPKDRFSAEMPDATLATLKIQPSEPRDSAVYFCASGLISGQGTYEQYFGPGTRLTVT.

The CDR3 loop is CASSLGAGSYEQYF. The CDR3 DNA is TGTGCCAGCAGCTTGGGCGCGGGATCCTACGAGCAGTACTTC. The chain is built from TRBV5-8 and TRBJ2-7; D is possibly TRBD2 (6 bases). Trimming stripped 0 bases from V and 1 base from J, with 8 bases between. This CDR3 spans 14 amino acids. Germline values: CDR1 SGHTS, CDR2 YDEGEE. Full variable domain (remainder filled in from reference TRBV5-8 and TRBJ2-7): EAGVTQSPTHLIKTRGQQATLRCSPISGHTSVYWYQQALGLGLQFLLWYDEGEERNRGNFPPRFSGRQFPNYSSELNVNALELEDSALYLCASSLGAGSYEQYFGPGTRLTVT.

The chain is built from TRBV12-5 and TRBJ1-5; possible D gene TRBD1, 5 bases. Germline CDR1 LGHNT, CDR2 FRNRAP. This CDR3 has 17 amino acids. The V and J ends lost 1 base and 2 bases respectively, with 15 bases between them. Here the CDR3 DNA reads TGTGCTAGTGGTTTGGCCCAGGGAAATGTCGGCAATCAGCCCCAGCATTTT. It encodes CASGLAQGNVGNQPQHF.